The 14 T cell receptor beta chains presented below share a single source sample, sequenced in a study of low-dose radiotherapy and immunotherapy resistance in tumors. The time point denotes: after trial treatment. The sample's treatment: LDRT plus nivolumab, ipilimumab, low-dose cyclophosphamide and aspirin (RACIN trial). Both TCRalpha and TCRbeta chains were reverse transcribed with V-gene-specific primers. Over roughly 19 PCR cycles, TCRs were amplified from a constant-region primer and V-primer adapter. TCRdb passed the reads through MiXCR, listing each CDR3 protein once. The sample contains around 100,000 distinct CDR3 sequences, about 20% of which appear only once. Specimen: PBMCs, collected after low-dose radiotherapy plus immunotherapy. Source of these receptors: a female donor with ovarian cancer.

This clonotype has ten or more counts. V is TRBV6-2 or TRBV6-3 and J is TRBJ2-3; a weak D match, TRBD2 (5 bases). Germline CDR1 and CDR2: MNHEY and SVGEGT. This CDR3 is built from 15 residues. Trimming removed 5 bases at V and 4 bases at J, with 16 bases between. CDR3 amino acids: CASSTRLHVPDTQYF. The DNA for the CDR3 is TGTGCCAGCAGTACGCGACTACATGTTCCAGATACGCAGTATTTT.

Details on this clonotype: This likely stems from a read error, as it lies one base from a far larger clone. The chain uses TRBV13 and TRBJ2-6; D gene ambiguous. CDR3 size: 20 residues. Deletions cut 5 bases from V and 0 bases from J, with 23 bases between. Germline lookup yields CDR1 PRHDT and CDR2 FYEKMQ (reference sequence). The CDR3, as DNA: TGTGCCAGCAGCCAAGAGTCGTGGCTAGGGCGGACCTCTGGGGCCAACGTCCTGACTTTC. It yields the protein CASSQESWLGRTSGANVLTF.

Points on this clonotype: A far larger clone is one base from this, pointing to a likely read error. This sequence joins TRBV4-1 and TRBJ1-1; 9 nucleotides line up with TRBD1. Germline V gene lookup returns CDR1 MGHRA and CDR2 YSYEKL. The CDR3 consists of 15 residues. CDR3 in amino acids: CASRQGGQGNTEAFF. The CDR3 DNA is TGCGCCAGCAGACAAGGGGGACAGGGGAACACTGAAGCTTTCTTT.

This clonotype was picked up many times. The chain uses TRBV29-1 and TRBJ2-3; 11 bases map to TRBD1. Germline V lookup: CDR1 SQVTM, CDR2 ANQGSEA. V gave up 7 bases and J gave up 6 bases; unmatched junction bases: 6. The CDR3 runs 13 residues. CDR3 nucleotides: TGCAGCGGTGGGACAGGGGGGAGGGATACGCAGTATTTT. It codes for CSGGTGGRDTQYF.

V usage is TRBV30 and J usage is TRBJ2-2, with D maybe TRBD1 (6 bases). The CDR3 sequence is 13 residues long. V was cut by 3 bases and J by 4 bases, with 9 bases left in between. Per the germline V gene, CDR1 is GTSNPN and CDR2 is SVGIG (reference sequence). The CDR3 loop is CAWSTGSTGELFF. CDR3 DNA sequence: TGTGCCTGGAGCACAGGGAGCACCGGGGAGCTGTTTTTT.

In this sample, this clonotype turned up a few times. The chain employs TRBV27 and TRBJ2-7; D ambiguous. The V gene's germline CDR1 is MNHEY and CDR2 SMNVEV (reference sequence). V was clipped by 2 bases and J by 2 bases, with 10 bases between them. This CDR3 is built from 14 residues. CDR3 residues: CASSLGQVPYEQYF. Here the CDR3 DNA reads TGTGCCAGCAGTTTAGGTCAGGTGCCCTACGAGCAGTACTTC.

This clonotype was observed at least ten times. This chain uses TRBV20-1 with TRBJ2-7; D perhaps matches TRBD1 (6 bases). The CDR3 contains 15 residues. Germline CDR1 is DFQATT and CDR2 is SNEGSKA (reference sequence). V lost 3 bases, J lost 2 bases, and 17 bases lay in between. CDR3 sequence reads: CSARDPGESPYEQYF. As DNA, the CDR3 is TGCAGTGCTAGGGATCCAGGGGAGAGCCCCTACGAGCAGTACTTC.

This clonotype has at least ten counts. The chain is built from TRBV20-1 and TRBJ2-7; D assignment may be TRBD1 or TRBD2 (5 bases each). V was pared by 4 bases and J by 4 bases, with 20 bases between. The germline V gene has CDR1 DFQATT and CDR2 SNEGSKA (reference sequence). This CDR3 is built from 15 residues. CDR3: CSATRAGTGGYEQYF. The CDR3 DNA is TGCAGTGCTACCAGAGCCGGGACCGGCGGGTACGAGCAGTACTTC.

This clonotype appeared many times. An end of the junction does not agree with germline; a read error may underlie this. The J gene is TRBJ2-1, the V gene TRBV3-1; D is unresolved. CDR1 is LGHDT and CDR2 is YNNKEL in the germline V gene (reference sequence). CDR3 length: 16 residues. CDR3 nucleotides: TGTGCCAGCAGCCTCCCCGGCCTTAGCTCCTACAACGAGCAGTTCTTC. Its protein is CASSLPGLSSYNEQFF.

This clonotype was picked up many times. The CDR3 region is CASNTGGAPQNTEAFF. Written as DNA, the CDR3 is TGTGCCAGTAACACTGGGGGGGCACCCCAGAACACTGAAGCTTTCTTT. The chain is built from TRBV19 and TRBJ1-1; D may be TRBD1 (6 bases). CDR3 length: 16 amino acids. The germline V and J ends were trimmed by 7 bases and 1 base, with 19 bases remaining between them. In germline, CDR1 is LNHDA, CDR2 SQIVND (reference sequence).

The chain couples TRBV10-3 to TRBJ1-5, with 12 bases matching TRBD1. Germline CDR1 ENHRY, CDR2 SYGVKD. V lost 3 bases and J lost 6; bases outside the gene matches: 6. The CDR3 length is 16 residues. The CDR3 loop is CAISDGTGGLGQPQHF. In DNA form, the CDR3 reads TGTGCCATCAGTGACGGGACAGGGGGCCTGGGTCAGCCCCAGCATTTT.

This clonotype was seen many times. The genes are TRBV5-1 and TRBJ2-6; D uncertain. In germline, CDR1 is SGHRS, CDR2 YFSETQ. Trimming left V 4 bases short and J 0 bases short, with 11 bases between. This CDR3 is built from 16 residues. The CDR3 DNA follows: TGCGCCAGCAGCACCTACTACAGCTCTGGGGCCAACGTCCTGACTTTC. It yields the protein CASSTYYSSGANVLTF.

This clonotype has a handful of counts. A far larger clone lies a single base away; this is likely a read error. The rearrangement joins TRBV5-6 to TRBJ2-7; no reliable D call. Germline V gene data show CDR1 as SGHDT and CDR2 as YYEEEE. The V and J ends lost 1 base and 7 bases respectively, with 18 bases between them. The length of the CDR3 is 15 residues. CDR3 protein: CASSLSSLRYNEQYF. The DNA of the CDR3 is TGTGCCAGCAGCTTGTCAAGCCTTCGGTACAATGAGCAGTACTTC.

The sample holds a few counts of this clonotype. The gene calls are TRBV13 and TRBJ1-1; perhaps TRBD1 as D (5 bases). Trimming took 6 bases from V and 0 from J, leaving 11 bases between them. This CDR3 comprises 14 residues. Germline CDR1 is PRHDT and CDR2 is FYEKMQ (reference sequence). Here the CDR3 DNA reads TGTGCCAGCAGTGAACAAGGGGTGAACACTGAAGCTTTCTTT. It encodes CASSEQGVNTEAFF.